Shown below are 9 T cell receptor beta chains from a single sample sequenced in a study of T cell responses to AZD1222 COVID-19 vaccine. Sequencing used immunoSEQ multiplex PCR; TCRdb keeps in-frame clones, though not all of them. The sample has more than 140,000 clones; approximately 88% are singletons. The input for sequencing was peripheral blood, taken on day 0 of MenACWY control vaccination. The source is an adult in good health.

The V gene is TRBV19, the J gene TRBJ1-5; D is possibly TRBD1 (5 bases). With 4 bases removed from V and 1 base from J, the gap between germline ends came to 17 bases. Looked up from germline, CDR1 is LNHDA and CDR2 is SQIVND (reference sequence). The CDR3 is 17 amino acids. Written as DNA, the CDR3 is TGTGCCAGTAGTAAGGGGCCCAGCCCGAACAGCAATCAGCCCCAGCATTTT. Translated, it gives CASSKGPSPNSNQPQHF.

The chain joins TRBV4-1 to TRBJ2-1; D uncertain. The V gene lost 0 bases and the J gene lost 8 bases, with 11 bases spanning the gap. This CDR3 is 14 amino acids long. The germline gives CDR1 MGHRA, CDR2 YSYEKL. The CDR3 is CASSQELAHDEQFF. In DNA, the CDR3 is TGCGCCAGCAGCCAAGAGCTGGCGCACGATGAGCAGTTCTTC.

The chain has TRBV7-3 and TRBJ2-1; D remains unclear. Trimming removed 2 bases from V and 5 bases from J, with 13 bases in between. Germline V gene data show CDR1 as SGHTA and CDR2 as FQGTGA. This CDR3 is built from 15 residues. CDR3 nucleotides: TGTGCCAGCAGCTTAGGCAGTGGGCTTGACAATGAGCAGTTCTTC. This codes for CASSLGSGLDNEQFF.

The chain links TRBV6-4 to TRBJ1-2; tentative D call: TRBD1 (5 bases). This CDR3 is built from 13 residues. Germline V gene lookup returns CDR1 MRHNA and CDR2 SNTAGT. V lost 6 bases to trimming and J lost 6 bases, with 14 bases between them. The CDR3 DNA reads as TGTGCCAGCAGGGAGACCGTGGGGGATGGCTACACCTTC. Translating it yields CASRETVGDGYTF.

This clone was seen a handful of times. The rearrangement uses TRBV7-2 and TRBJ1-4, with a tentative D call TRBD1 (5 bases). The CDR3 is 14 residues long. The V gene's germline CDR1 is SGHTA and CDR2 FQGNSA. V gave up 1 base and J gave up 5 bases, with 8 bases separating them. The CDR3 is CASSLGGGNEKLFF. In nucleotides, the CDR3 is TGTGCCAGCAGCTTAGGGGGGGGGAATGAAAAACTGTTTTTT.

This clone was seen just once. The V and J genes are TRBV2 and TRBJ1-2, with a weak D call TRBD1 (5 bases). CDR3 length: 12 amino acids. Germline CDR1 reads SNHLY; CDR2 reads FYNNEI. Deletions cut 5 bases from V and 4 bases from J, with 8 bases between. Here the CDR3 reads CASSTDSYGYTF. Here the CDR3 DNA reads TGTGCCAGCAGTACCGACAGCTATGGCTACACCTTC.

The gene calls are TRBV4-1 and TRBJ2-7; the D gene is possibly TRBD1 (6 bases). The germline V gene has CDR1 MGHRA and CDR2 YSYEKL. The CDR3 contains 15 residues. Trimming shortened V by 3 bases and J by 2 bases, and 14 bases separated the two germline ends. The CDR3 nucleotides are TGCGCCAGCAGCCACAGGGACACAGGACCCTACGAGCAGTACTTC. This sequence encodes CASSHRDTGPYEQYF.

The V gene is TRBV4-1, the J gene TRBJ2-7; 11 bases fit TRBD1. This CDR3 has 16 residues. The germline V gene encodes CDR1 MGHRA and CDR2 YSYEKL. Trimming removed 3 bases from V and 3 bases from J; junction bases left unmatched: 7. CDR3: CASSHPSGTGGYEQYF. The CDR3 DNA follows: TGCGCCAGCAGCCATCCCTCCGGGACAGGGGGCTACGAGCAGTACTTC.

V gene TRBV5-1 combines with J gene TRBJ1-6; D possibly corresponds to TRBD1 (6 bases). The CDR3 runs 15 residues. V lost 0 bases and J lost 7, with 11 bases in between. The germline V gene has CDR1 SGHRS and CDR2 YFSETQ. The CDR3 DNA is TGCGCCAGCAGCTTGGCCCTGCAGGGGAATTCACCCCTCCACTTT. Its protein is CASSLALQGNSPLHF.